The present TCR beta chain was sequenced within a study of T cell responses to AZD1222 COVID-19 vaccine. Study-level findings and limits: There were mostly white British donors and more females than males, and clonal diversity was possibly underestimated. After the peak T cell response, and only then, were repertoires sampled. Among those given AZD1222, only five or six were seropositive at baseline.

The repertoire was sequenced with immunoSEQ multiplex PCR; TCRdb's copy has only in-frame clones and lacks some. The table lists about 120,000 clones, 85% to 90% of them singletons. Trimming removed 0 bases from V and 2 bases from J, with 9 bases in between. The V gene's germline CDR1 is SGHRS and CDR2 YFSETQ. The CDR3 is 15 amino acids. Notes on this clone: What it recognizes is unknown.

The chain couples TRBV5-1 to TRBJ1-3; perhaps TRBD1 as D (6 bases). This TCR came from an adult in good health. Sequenced material: peripheral blood, taken on day 0 of AZD1222 vaccination. The CDR3, as DNA: TGCGCCAGCAGCTTGGGTCCAGGGGCTGGAAACACCATATATTTT. Protein product: CASSLGPGAGNTIYF. Looking up the rest from reference TRBV5-1 and TRBJ1-3 gives the full variable domain: KAGVTQTPRYLIKTRGQQVTLSCSPISGHRSVSWYQQTPGQGLQFLFEYFSETQRNKGNFPGRFSGRQFSNSRSEMNVSTLELGDSALYLCASSLGPGAGNTIYFGEGSWLTVV.